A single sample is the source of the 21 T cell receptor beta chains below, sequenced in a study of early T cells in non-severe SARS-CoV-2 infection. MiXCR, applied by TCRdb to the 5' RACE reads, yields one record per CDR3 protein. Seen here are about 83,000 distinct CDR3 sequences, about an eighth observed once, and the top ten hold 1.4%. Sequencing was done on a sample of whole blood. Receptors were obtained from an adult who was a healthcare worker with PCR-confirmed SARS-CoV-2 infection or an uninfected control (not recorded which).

The CDR3 DNA reads TGCAGTGCTAGGAGCGGGGGGACCTGGTACAATGAGCAGTTCTTC. This encodes CSARSGGTWYNEQFF. This sequence joins TRBV20-1 and TRBJ2-1, with 9 bases that match TRBD2. Looked up from germline, CDR1 is DFQATT and CDR2 is SNEGSKA (reference sequence). Losses at the gene ends were 3 bases for V and 4 bases for J; bases not matched to a gene: 7. CDR3 length: 15 residues.

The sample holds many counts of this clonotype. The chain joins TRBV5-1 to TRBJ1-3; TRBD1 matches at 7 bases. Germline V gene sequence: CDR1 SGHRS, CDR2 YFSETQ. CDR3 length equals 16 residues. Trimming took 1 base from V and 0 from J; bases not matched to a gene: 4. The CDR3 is CASSLWGQHSGNTIYF. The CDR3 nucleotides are TGCGCCAGCAGCTTGTGGGGACAGCACTCTGGAAACACCATATATTTT.

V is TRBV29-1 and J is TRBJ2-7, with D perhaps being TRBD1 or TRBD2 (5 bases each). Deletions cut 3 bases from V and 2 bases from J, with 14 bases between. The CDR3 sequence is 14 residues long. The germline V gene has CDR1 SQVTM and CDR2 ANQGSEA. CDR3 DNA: TGCAGCGTTGAGGGCCCAGGGACCCCCTACGAGCAGTACTTC. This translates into CSVEGPGTPYEQYF.

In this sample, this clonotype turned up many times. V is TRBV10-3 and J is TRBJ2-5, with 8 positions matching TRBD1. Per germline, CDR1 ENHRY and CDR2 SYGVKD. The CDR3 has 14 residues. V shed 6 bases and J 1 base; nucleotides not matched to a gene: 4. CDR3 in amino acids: CAISRTGFQETQYF. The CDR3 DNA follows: TGTGCCATCAGCAGGACAGGGTTCCAAGAGACCCAGTACTTC.

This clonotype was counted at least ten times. CDR3 protein: CASSVILQGVQPQHF. The CDR3 coding sequence is TGTGCCAGCAGTGTAATCCTCCAGGGAGTTCAGCCCCAGCATTTT. This sequence joins TRBV6-1 and TRBJ1-5, with D possibly being TRBD1 (5 bases). The CDR3 spans 15 residues. Germline CDR1 is MNHNS and CDR2 is SASEGT. V gave up 4 bases and J gave up 6 bases, with 16 bases separating them.

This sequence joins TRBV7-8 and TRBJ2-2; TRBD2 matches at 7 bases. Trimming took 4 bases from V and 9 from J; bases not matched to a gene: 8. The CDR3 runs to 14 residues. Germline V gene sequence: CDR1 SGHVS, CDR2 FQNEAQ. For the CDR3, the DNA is TGTGCCAGCAGCTACCTGGGACTACACAGGGAGCTGTTTTTT. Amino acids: CASSYLGLHRELFF.

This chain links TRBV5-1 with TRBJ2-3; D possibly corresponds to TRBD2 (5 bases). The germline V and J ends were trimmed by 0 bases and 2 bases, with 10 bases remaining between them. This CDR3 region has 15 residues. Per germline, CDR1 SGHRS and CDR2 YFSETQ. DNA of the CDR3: TGCGCCAGCAGCTTGGGACTATACCACACAGATACGCAGTATTTT. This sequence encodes CASSLGLYHTDTQYF.

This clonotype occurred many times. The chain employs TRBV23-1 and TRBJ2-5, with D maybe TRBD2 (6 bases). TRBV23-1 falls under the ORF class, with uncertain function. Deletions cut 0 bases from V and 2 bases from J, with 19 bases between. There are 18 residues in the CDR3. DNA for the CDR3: TGCGCCAGCAGTCAATCGGCTGTTCTGCGGGGCAGACAAGAGACCCAGTACTTC. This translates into CASSQSAVLRGRQETQYF.

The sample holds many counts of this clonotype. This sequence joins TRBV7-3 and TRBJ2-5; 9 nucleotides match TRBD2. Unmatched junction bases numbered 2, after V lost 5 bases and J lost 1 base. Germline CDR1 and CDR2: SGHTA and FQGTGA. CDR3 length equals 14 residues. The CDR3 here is CASSLAGRQETQYF. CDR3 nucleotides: TGTGCCAGCAGCCTAGCGGGGCGCCAAGAGACCCAGTACTTC.

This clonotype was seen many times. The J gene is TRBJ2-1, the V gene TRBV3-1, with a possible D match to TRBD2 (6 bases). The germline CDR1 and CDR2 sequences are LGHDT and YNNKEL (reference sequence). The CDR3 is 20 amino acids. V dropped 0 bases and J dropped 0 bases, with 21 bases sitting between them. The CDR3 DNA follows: TGTGCCAGCAGCCAAGACTTACGGTCCGGGGACTCGAGCTCCTACAATGAGCAGTTCTTC. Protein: CASSQDLRSGDSSSYNEQFF.

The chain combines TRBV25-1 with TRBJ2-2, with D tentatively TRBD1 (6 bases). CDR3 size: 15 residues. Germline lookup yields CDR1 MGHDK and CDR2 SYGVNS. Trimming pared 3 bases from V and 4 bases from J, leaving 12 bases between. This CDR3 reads CASSDRGDSTGELFF. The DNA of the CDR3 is TGTGCCAGCAGTGACAGGGGAGATAGCACCGGGGAGCTGTTTTTT.

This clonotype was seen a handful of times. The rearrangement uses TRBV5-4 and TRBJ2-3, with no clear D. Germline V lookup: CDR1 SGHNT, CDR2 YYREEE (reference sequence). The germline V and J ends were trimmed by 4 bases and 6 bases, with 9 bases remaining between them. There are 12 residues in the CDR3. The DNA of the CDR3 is TGTGCCAGCAGCGCCGCTTCGGATACGCAGTATTTT. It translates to CASSAASDTQYF.

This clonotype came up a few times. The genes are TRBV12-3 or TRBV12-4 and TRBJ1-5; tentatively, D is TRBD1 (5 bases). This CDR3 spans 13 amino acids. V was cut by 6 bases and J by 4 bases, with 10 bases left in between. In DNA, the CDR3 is TGTGCCAGCAGCTCCGGACAAAATCAGCCCCAGCATTTT. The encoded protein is CASSSGQNQPQHF.

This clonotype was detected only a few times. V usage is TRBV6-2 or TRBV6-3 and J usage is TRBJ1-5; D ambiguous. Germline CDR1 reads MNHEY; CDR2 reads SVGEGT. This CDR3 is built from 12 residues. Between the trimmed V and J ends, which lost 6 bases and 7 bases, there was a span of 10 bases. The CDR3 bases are TGTGCCAGCAGACAGCGAGGCCAGCCCCAGCATTTT. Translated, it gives CASRQRGQPQHF.

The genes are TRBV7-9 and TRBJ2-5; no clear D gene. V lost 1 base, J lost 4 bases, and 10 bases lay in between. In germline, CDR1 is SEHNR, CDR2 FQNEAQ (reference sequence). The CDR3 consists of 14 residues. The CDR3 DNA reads TGTGCCAGCAGCTTAGAGGTTAAGGTAGAGACCCAGTACTTC. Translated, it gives CASSLEVKVETQYF.

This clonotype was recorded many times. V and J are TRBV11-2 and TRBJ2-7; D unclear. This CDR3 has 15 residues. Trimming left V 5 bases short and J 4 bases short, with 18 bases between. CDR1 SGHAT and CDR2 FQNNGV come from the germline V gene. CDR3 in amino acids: CASSLGPPSPYEQYF. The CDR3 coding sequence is TGTGCCAGCAGCCTAGGCCCCCCTAGTCCTTACGAGCAGTACTTC.

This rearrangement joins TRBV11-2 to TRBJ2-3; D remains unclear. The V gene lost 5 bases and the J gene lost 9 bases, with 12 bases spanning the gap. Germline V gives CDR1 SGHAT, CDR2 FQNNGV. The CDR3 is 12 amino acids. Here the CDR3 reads CASSLSPSTQYF. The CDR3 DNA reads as TGTGCCAGCAGCCTCTCCCCCTCGACGCAGTATTTT.

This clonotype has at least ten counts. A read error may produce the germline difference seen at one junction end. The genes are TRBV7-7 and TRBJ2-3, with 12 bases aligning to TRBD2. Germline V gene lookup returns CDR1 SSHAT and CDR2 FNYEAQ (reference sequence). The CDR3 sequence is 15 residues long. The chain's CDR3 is CASSPLAGGADTQYF. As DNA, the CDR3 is TGTGCTAGCAGCCCACTAGCGGGGGGCGCAGATACGCAGTATTTT.

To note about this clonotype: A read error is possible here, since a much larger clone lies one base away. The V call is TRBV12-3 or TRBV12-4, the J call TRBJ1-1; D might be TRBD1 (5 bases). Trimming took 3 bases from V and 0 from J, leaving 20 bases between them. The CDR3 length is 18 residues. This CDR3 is CASSFRGYEERMNTEAFF. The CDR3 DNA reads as TGTGCCAGCAGTTTTAGGGGATACGAGGAGAGAATGAACACTGAAGCTTTCTTT.

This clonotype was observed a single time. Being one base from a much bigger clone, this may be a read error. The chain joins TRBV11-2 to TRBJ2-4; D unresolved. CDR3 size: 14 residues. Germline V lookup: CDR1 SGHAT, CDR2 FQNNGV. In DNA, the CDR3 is TGTGTCAGCAGCCCGGCCTTGGCCAAAAACATTCAGTACTTC. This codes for CVSSPALAKNIQYF.

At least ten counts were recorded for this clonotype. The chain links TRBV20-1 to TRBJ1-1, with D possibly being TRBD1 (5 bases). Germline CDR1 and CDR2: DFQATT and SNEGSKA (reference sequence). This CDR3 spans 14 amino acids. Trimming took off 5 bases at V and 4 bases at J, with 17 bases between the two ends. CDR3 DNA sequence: TGCAGTGCTCCCGGCGGGGCGGAGAGCACTGAAGCTTTCTTT. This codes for CSAPGGAESTEAFF.